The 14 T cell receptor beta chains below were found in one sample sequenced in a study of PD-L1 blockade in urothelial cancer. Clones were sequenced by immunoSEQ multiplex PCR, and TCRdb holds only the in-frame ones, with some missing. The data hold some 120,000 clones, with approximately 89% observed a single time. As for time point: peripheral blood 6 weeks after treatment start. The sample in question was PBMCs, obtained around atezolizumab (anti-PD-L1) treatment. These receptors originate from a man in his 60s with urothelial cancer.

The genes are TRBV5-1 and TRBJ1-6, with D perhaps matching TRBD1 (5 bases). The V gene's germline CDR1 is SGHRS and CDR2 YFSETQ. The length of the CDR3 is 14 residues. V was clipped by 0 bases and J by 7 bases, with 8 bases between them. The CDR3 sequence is CASSLGQQNSPLHF. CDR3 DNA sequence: TGCGCCAGCAGCTTGGGACAGCAAAATTCACCCCTCCACTTT.

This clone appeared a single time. The CDR3 region is CASSARDRGITEQYF. Here the CDR3 DNA reads TGTGCCAGCAGTGCCCGGGACAGGGGCATTACCGAGCAGTACTTC. This sequence joins TRBV6-1 and TRBJ2-7; 10 bases fit TRBD1. This CDR3 is built from 15 residues. V shed 4 bases, J shed 6 bases, and the junction held 9 bases outside the gene matches. The germline gives CDR1 MNHNS, CDR2 SASEGT.

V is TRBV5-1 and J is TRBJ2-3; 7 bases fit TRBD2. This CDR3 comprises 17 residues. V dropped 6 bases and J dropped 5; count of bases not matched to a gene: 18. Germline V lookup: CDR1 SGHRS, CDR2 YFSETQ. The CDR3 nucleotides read TGCGCCAGCACCCCCTCCACGGGGGACTACCTGATAGATACGCAGTATTTT. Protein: CASTPSTGDYLIDTQYF.

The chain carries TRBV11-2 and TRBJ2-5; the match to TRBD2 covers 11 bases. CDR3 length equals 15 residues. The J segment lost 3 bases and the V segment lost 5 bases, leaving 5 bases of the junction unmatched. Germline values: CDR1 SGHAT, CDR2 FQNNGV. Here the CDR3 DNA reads TGTGCCAGCAGCCTCAGACTAGCGGGGAAAGAGACCCAGTACTTC. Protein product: CASSLRLAGKETQYF.

CDR3 protein: CASSLNPSTANTEAFF. CDR3 nucleotides: TGTGCCAGCAGCCTAAACCCCTCGACAGCTAACACTGAAGCTTTCTTT. The chain employs TRBV28 and TRBJ1-1; possible D gene TRBD1, 5 bases. This CDR3 is built from 16 residues. Germline assignment: CDR1 MDHEN and CDR2 SYDVKM. The V end was cut by 6 bases, the J end by 2 bases, with 19 bases between.

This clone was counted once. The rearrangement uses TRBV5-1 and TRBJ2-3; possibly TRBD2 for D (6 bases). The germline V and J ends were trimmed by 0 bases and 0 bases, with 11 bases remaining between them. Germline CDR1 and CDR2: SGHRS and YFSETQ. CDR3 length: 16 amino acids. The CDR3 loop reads CASSLAREISTDTQYF. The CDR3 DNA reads TGCGCCAGCAGCTTGGCTCGGGAGATTAGCACAGATACGCAGTATTTT.

CDR3 loop: CASSFFTGLAEAFF. As DNA, the CDR3 is TGTGCCAGCAGCTTTTTTACAGGGTTGGCTGAAGCTTTCTTT. The chain combines TRBV7-2 with TRBJ1-1; D perhaps matches TRBD1 (6 bases). This CDR3 spans 14 amino acids. Germline CDR1 SGHTA, CDR2 FQGNSA. The ends were cut back, 3 bases at V and 6 bases at J, with 14 bases in the middle.

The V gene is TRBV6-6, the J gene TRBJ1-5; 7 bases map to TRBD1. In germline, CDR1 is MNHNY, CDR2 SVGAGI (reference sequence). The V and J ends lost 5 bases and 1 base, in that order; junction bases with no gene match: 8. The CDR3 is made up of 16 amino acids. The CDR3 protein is CASSKEQTGSNQPQHF. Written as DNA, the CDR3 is TGTGCCAGCAGTAAAGAACAGACAGGGAGCAATCAGCCCCAGCATTTT.

The CDR3 protein is CASSYSLSVSTDTQYF. The CDR3 nucleotides are TGTGCCAGCAGTTACTCGCTTAGCGTTAGCACAGATACGCAGTATTTT. The chain links TRBV6-5 to TRBJ2-3; possibly TRBD2 for D (5 bases). The germline V gene encodes CDR1 MNHEY and CDR2 SVGAGI. The CDR3 has 16 residues. V was shortened by 0 bases and J by 0 bases, with 10 bases between the two germline ends.

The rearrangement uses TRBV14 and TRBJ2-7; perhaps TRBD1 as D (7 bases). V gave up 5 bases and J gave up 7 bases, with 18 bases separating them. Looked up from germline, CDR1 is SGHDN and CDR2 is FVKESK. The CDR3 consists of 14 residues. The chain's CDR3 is CASSTTTGAGEQYF. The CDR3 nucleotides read TGTGCCAGCAGCACAACCACAGGGGCGGGGGAGCAGTACTTC.

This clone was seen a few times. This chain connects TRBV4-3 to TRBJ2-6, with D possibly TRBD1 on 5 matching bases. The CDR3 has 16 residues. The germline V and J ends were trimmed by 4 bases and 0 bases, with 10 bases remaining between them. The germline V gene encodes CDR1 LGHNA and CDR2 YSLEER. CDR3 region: CASSRPDNSGANVLTF. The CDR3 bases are TGCGCCAGCAGCCGCCCGGACAACTCTGGGGCCAACGTCCTGACTTTC.

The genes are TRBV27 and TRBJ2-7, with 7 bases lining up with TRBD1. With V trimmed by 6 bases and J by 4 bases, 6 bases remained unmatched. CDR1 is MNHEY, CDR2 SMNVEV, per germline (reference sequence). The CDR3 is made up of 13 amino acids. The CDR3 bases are TGTGCCAGCAGCCGACAGGGATCTTACGAGCAGTACTTC. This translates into CASSRQGSYEQYF.

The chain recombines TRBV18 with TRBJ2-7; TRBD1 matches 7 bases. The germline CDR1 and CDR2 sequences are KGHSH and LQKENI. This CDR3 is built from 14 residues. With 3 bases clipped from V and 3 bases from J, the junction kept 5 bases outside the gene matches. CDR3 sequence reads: CASSPRGQHYEQYF. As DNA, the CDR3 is TGTGCCAGCTCACCTCGGGGACAGCACTACGAGCAGTACTTC. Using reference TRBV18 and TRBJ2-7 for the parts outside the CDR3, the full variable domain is NAGVMQNPRHLVRRRGQEARLRCSPMKGHSHVYWYRQLPEEGLKFMVYLQKENIIDESGMPKERFSAEFPKEGPSILRIQQVVRGDSAAYFCASSPRGQHYEQYFGPGTRLTVT.

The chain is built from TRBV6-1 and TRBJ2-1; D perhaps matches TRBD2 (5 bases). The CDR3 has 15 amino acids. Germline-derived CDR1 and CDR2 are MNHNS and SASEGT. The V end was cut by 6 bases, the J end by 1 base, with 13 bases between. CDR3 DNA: TGTGCCAGCAGCAATGGACTGAATTCCTACAATGAGCAGTTCTTC. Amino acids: CASSNGLNSYNEQFF.